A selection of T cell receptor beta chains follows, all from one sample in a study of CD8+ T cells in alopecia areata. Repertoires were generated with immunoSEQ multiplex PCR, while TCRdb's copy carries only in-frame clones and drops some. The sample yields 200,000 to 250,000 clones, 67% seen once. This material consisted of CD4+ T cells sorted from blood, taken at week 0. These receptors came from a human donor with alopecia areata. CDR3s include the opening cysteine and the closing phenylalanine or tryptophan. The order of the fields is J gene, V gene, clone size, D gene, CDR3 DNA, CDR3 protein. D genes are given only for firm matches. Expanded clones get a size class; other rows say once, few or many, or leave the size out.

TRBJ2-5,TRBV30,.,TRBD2,TGTGCCTGGAGTGGTGCCAGCGGGGATCTCCAAGAGACCCAGTACTTC,CAWSGASGDLQETQYF
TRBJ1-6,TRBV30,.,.,TGTGCCTGGACATTGGCTTCACCCCTCCACTTT,CAWTLASPLHF
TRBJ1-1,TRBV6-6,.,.,TGTGCCAGCAGTTACTCGAATCTGAACACTGAAGCTTTCTTT,CASSYSNLNTEAFF
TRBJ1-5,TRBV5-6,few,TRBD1,TGTGCCAGCAGCTTCGGCAGGGGGCTTGATCAGCCCCAGCATTTT,CASSFGRGLDQPQHF
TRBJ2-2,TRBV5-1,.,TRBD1,TGCGCCAGCAGCTTGAGGGACAGCTACGGGGAGCTGTTTTTT,CASSLRDSYGELFF
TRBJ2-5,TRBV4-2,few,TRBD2,TGTGCCAGCAGCCAAGTCGCTAGCGGGGGGGCCGGGGAGACCCAGTACTTC,CASSQVASGGAGETQYF
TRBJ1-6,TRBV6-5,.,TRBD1,TGTGCCAGCAGTCCTTGGGACAGGGGGAATTCACCCCTCCACTTT,CASSPWDRGNSPLHF
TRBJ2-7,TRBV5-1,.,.,TGCGCCAGCAGCTTGGAGGGTTCCTACGAGCAGTACTTC,CASSLEGSYEQYF
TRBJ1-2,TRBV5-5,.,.,TGTGCCAGCAGCCTACAGGGTCCTGGCTACACCTTC,CASSLQGPGYTF
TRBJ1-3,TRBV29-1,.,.,TGCAGCGTTGTGGGTACCAGGGACATCTCTGGAAACACCATATATTTT,CSVVGTRDISGNTIYF
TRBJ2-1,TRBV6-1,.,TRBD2,TGTGCCAGCAGGGGCGAGGGACTAGGCACGAATGAGCAGTTCTTC,CASRGEGLGTNEQFF
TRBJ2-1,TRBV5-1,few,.,TGCGCCAGCAGCGTGCAGGCTAGCAGCTACAATGAGCAGTTCTTC,CASSVQASSYNEQFF
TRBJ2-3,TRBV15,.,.,TGTGCCACCAGCAGAGATGGGGCCACAGATACGCAGTATTTT,CATSRDGATDTQYF
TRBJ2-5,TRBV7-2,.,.,TGTGCCAGCAGCTCTATATCGTGGGGGGAGACCCAGTACTTC,CASSSISWGETQYF
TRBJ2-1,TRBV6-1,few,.,TGTGCCAGCAGCCCCGTCAACAATGAGCAGTTCTTC,CASSPVNNEQFF
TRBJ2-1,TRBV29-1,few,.,TGCAGCGCCACGAGCCAGGATGAGCAGTTCTTC,CSATSQDEQFF
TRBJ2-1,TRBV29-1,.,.,TGCAGCGTTGAGGGTACCGTTCTCCACAATGAGCAGTTCTTC,CSVEGTVLHNEQFF
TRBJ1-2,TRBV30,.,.,TGTGCCTGGAGTGAGGTCTATGGCTACACCTTC,CAWSEVYGYTF
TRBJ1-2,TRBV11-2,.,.,TGTGCCAGCTCCCAAGGGGAGACAGTCGTGAATGGCTACACCTTC,CASSQGETVVNGYTF
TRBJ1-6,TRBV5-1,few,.,TGCGCCAGCAGCCGGGACGGAGATAATTCACCCCTCCACTTT,CASSRDGDNSPLHF
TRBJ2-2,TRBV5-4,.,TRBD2,TGTGCCAGCAGCTCGGGGGGTCACGACACCGGGGAGCTGTTTTTT,CASSSGGHDTGELFF
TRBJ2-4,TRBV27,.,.,TGTGCCAGCAGCCGGGGGGCGCTAGCCAAAAACATTCAGTACTTC,CASSRGALAKNIQYF
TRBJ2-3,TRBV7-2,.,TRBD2,TGTGCCAGCAGCTTAGGCGGGGGGACCGCCACAGATACGCAGTATTTT,CASSLGGGTATDTQYF
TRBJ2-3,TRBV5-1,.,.,TGCGCCAGCAGCTTAAGGGGGTTGATGGTACCAGATACGCAGTATTTT,CASSLRGLMVPDTQYF
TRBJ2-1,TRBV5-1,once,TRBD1,TGCGCCAGCAGCCAAGCGGGACAGGGATCTTACAATGAGCAGTTCTTC,CASSQAGQGSYNEQFF
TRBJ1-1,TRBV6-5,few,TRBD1,TGTGCCAGCAGTTACACAGGGGGCAACACTGAAGCTTTCTTT,CASSYTGGNTEAFF
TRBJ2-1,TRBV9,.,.,TGTGCCAGCAGCGTATGGACAGGGAGGGACAATGAGCAGTTCTTC,CASSVWTGRDNEQFF
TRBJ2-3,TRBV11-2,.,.,TGTGCCAGCAGTGACAGGGATACGCAGTATTTT,CASSDRDTQYF
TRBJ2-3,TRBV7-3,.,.,TGTGCCAGCAGCTTAAGAAGGGAGGCAGATACGCAGTATTTT,CASSLRREADTQYF